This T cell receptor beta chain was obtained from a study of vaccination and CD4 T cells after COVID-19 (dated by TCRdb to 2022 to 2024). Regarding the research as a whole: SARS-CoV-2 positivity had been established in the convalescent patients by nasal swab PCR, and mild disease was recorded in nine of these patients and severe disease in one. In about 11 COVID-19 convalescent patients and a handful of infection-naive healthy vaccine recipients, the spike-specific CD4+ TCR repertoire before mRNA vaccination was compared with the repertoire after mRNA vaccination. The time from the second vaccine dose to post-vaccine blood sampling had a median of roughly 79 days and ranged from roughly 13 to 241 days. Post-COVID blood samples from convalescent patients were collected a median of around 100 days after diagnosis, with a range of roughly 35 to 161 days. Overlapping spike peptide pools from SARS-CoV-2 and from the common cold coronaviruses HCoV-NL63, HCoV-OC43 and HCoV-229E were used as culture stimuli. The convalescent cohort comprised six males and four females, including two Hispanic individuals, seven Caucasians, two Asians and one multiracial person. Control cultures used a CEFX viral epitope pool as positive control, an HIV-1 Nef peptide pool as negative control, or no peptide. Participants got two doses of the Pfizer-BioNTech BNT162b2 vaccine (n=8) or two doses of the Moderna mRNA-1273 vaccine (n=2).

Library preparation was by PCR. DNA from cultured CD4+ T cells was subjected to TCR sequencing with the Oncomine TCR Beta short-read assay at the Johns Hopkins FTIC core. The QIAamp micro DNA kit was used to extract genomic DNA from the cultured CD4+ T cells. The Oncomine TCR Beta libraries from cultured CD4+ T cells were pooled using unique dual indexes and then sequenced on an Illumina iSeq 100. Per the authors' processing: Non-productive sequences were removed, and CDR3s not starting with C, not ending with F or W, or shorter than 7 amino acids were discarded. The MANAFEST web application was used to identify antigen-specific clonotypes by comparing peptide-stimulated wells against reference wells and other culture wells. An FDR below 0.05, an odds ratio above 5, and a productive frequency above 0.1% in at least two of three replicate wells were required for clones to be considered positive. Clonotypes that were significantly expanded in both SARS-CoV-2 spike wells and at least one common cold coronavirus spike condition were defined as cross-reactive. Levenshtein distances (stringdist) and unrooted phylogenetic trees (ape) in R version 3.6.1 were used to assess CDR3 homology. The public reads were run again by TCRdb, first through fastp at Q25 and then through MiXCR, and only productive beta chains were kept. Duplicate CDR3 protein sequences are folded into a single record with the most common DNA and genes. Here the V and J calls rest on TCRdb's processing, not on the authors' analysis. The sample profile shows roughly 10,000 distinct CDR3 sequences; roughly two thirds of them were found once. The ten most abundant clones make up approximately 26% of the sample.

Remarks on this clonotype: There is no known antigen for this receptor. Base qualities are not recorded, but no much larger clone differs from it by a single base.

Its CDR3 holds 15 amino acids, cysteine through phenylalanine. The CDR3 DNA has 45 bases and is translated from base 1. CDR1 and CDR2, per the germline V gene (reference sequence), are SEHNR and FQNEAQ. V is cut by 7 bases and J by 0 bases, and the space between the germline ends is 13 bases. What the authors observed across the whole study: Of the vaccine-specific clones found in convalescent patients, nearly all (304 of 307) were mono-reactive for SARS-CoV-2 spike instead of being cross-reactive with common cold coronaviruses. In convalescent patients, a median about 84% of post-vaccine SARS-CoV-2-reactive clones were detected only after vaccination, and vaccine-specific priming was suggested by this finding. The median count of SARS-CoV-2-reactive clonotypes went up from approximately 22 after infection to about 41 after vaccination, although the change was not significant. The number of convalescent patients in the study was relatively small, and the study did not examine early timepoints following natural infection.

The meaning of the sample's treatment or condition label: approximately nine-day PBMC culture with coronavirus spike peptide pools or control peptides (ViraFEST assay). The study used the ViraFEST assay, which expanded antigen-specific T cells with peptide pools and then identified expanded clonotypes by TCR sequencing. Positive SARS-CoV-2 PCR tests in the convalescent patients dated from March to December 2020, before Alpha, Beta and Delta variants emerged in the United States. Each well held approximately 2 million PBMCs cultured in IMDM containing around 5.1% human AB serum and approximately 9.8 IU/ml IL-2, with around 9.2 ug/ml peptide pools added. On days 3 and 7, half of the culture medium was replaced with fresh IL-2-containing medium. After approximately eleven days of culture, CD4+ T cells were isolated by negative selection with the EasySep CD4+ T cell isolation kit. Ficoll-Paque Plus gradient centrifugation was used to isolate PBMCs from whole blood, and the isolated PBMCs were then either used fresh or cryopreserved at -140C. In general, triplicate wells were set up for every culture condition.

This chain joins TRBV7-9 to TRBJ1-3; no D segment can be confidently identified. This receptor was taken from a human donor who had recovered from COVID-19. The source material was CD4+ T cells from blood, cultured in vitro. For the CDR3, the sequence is CASTPPGNSGNTIYF. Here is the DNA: TGTGCCAGCACCCCGCCTGGCAACTCTGGAAACACCATATATTTT. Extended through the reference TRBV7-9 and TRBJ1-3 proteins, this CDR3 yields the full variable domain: DTGVSQNPRHKITKRGQNVTFRCDPISEHNRLYWYRQTLGQGPEFLTYFQNEAQLEKSRLLSDRFSAERPKGSFSTLEIQRTEQGDSAMYLCASTPPGNSGNTIYFGEGSWLTVV.